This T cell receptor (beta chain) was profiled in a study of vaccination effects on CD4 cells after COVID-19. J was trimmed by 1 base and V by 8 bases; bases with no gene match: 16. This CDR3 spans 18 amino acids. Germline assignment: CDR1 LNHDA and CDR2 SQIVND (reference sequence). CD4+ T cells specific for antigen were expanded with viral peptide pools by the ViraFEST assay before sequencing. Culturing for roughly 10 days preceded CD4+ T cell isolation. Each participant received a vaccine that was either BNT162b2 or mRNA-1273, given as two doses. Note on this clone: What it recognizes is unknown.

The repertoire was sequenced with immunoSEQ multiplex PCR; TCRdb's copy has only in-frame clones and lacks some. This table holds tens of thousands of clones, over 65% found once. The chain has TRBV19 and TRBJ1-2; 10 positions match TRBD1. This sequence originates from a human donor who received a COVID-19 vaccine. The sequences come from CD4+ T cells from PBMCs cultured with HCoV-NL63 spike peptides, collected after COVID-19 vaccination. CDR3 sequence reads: CASHPGQGRGGLNYGYTF. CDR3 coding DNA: TGTGCCAGTCATCCGGGACAGGGGCGAGGTGGACTTAACTATGGCTACACCTTC.